This entry lists 30 T cell receptor beta chains sequenced from one sample in a study of neurological immune-mediated disorders (dated by TCRdb to the late 2010s). The library came from 5' RACE. The instrument was an Illumina HiSeq 2500. Using fastp trimming at Q25 and MiXCR clonotype assembly, TCRdb reanalyzed the public sequencing data and kept in-frame beta chains. Entries that share a CDR3 protein sequence are merged under the most common genes and DNA. Within this sample are about 49,000 distinct CDR3 sequences, with over 8% of them counted one time only. The top ten hold less than 2% of the sample. Reading the label with the study, this specimen's time point is: longitudinal time-point 1 (baseline). The specimen was PBMCs. Receptors originate from a middle-aged woman in good health.

This clonotype has at least ten counts. This rearrangement joins TRBV4-2 to TRBJ2-2; D call uncertain. Deletions cut 8 bases from V and 6 bases from J, with 10 bases between. Germline V gives CDR1 LGHNA, CDR2 YNFKEQ. The CDR3 loop spans 12 amino acids. The CDR3: CASRRVPGELFF. The DNA for the CDR3 is TGTGCCAGCCGGAGAGTCCCCGGGGAGCTGTTTTTT.

This clonotype was picked up many times. J is TRBJ1-2 and V is TRBV6-1, with a weak D call TRBD1 (5 bases). The CDR3 is 13 amino acids. Germline CDR1 and CDR2: MNHNS and SASEGT. V dropped 4 bases and J dropped 8 bases, with 14 bases sitting between them. The CDR3 is CASSALGGRGYTF. The CDR3 coding sequence is TGTGCCAGCAGTGCCCTCGGGGGTCGGGGCTACACCTTC.

This clonotype came up many times. The genes are TRBV29-1 and TRBJ2-1; 8 nucleotides line up with TRBD1. Germline assignment: CDR1 SQVTM and CDR2 ANQGSEA. With V trimmed by 4 bases and J by 5 bases, 10 bases remained unmatched. This CDR3 has 15 residues. Here the CDR3 DNA reads TGCAGCGTTGCTACTACCGGGACAGGAGACAATGAGCAGTTCTTC. Encoded protein: CSVATTGTGDNEQFF.

This clonotype was found a few times. The rearrangement links TRBV20-1 to TRBJ1-1, with 8 bases aligning to TRBD1. Germline trimming cut 6 bases from V and 0 bases from J; bases unmatched to any gene: 9. Germline V gives CDR1 DFQATT, CDR2 SNEGSKA (reference sequence). This CDR3 is built from 15 residues. CDR3 residues: CSATDRATMNTEAFF. The CDR3 DNA follows: TGCAGTGCCACGGACAGGGCCACCATGAACACTGAAGCTTTCTTT.

In its sample, this clonotype was seen many times. The V gene is TRBV25-1, the J gene TRBJ2-1; 10 bases match TRBD1. The germline gives CDR1 MGHDK, CDR2 SYGVNS. Trimming cost V 6 bases and J 4 bases; bases outside gene matches: 6. The CDR3 has 15 amino acids. The CDR3 nucleotides read TGTGCCAGCAGGGGGGACAGGGGTACTTACAATGAGCAGTTCTTC. Its protein is CASRGDRGTYNEQFF.

This clonotype was counted ten times or more. The rearrangement links TRBV5-1 to TRBJ1-1; D may be TRBD1 (6 bases). From germline, CDR1 is SGHRS and CDR2 YFSETQ. The CDR3 runs to 15 residues. Between the trimmed V and J ends, which lost 7 bases and 11 bases, there was a span of 27 bases. DNA for the CDR3: TGCGCCAGCGGACCTGAGACCAACCGGGACAAGTATGCTTTCTTT. This codes for CASGPETNRDKYAFF.

This clonotype was seen many times. The CDR3 DNA reads as TGTGCCAGCAGCTTAAGGGGTAGCAATCAGCCCCAGCATTTT. This gives the protein CASSLRGSNQPQHF. The chain joins TRBV7-2 to TRBJ1-5; tentatively, D is TRBD1 (5 bases). Trimming pared 2 bases from V and 0 bases from J, leaving 5 bases between. Per the germline V gene, CDR1 is SGHTA and CDR2 is FQGNSA. This CDR3 is 14 amino acids long.

The sample holds a few counts of this clonotype. The genes are TRBV9 and TRBJ2-1; TRBD1 matches at 8 bases. The germline V gene has CDR1 SGDLS and CDR2 YYNGEE. The V segment lost 0 bases and the J segment 2 bases; nucleotides outside the gene matches: 1. The CDR3 runs to 15 residues. The CDR3 region is CASSVEGQAYNEQFF. CDR3 in DNA: TGTGCCAGCAGCGTAGAGGGACAGGCCTACAATGAGCAGTTCTTC.

This clonotype was recorded many times. The V call is TRBV30, the J call TRBJ2-2, with 9 bases lining up with TRBD1. CDR3 size: 15 residues. Germline CDR1 and CDR2: GTSNPN and SVGIG (reference sequence). J gave up 5 bases and V 6 bases, and 10 bases lay outside the gene matches. DNA of the CDR3: TGTGCCTGTACTCGTGCACAGGGGGCAACCGGGGAGCTGTTTTTT. As protein: CACTRAQGATGELFF.

This clonotype has a count of ten or more. J is TRBJ2-2 and V is TRBV6-6, with a tentative D call TRBD2 (5 bases). In germline, CDR1 is MNHNY, CDR2 SVGAGI (reference sequence). V was trimmed by 11 bases and J by 3 bases, leaving 16 bases between them. The CDR3 is made up of 14 amino acids. The CDR3 bases are TGTGCCGCCCAAAAGGGAGCGGACACCGGGGAGCTGTTTTTT. Translation gives CAAQKGADTGELFF.

This clonotype appeared many times. This sequence joins TRBV20-1 and TRBJ1-4; D uncertain. Germline assignment: CDR1 DFQATT and CDR2 SNEGSKA (reference sequence). There are 15 residues in the CDR3. Trimming cost V 3 bases and J 0 bases, with 11 bases left between them. CDR3 region: CSASIGSSTNEKLFF. CDR3 DNA sequence: TGCAGTGCTAGTATCGGCAGCTCAACTAATGAAAAACTGTTTTTT.

This clonotype was picked up many times. The chain links TRBV5-1 to TRBJ2-3, with 10 bases matching TRBD1. V lost 3 bases to trimming and J lost 3 bases; unmatched junction nucleotides: 1. This CDR3 is 14 amino acids long. Germline loops: CDR1 SGHRS, CDR2 YFSETQ. CDR3 in amino acids: CASSSDRGTDTQYF. DNA for the CDR3: TGCGCCAGCAGCTCGGACAGGGGGACAGATACGCAGTATTTT.

This clonotype was detected many times. J is TRBJ2-2 and V is TRBV4-1; maybe TRBD1 (6 bases). Germline lookup yields CDR1 MGHRA and CDR2 YSYEKL. Trimming removed 3 bases from V and 6 bases from J, with 14 bases in between. The CDR3 contains 15 residues. In DNA form, the CDR3 reads TGCGCCAGCAGCCACCGACAGGAGATCCCCGGGGAGCTGTTTTTT. This codes for CASSHRQEIPGELFF.

The V call is TRBV7-3, the J call TRBJ2-2; TRBD1 matches 9 bases. This CDR3 has 16 amino acids. Germline V lookup: CDR1 SGHTA, CDR2 FQGTGA. Trimming at V came to 5 bases and at J to 1 base, leaving 5 bases not matched to a gene. The CDR3 DNA reads TGTGCCAGCAGCATCGACAGGGGGGTGAACACCGGGGAGCTGTTTTTT. It is translated as CASSIDRGVNTGELFF.

This chain uses TRBV7-9 with TRBJ1-1; 8 bases fit TRBD1. Per germline, CDR1 SEHNR and CDR2 FQNEAQ (reference sequence). The trim removed 2 bases at V and 0 bases at J, leaving 5 bases unmatched. The CDR3 is made up of 16 amino acids. The CDR3 spells CASSLPLRGLNTEAFF. DNA for the CDR3: TGTGCCAGCAGCTTACCCCTCAGGGGGCTGAACACTGAAGCTTTCTTT.

This clonotype was counted many times. This sequence joins TRBV29-1 and TRBJ2-1, with a possible D match to TRBD2 (6 bases). Per germline, CDR1 SQVTM and CDR2 ANQGSEA. CDR3 length: 17 amino acids. V gave up 7 bases and J gave up 4 bases, with 26 bases separating them. The CDR3 DNA follows: TGCAGCGGCAGCCGATTCCGGATGGCGGGATCTTACAATGAGCAGTTCTTC. It codes for CSGSRFRMAGSYNEQFF.

This CDR3 reads CASSPGQDQETQYF. The CDR3 DNA follows: TGCGCCAGCAGCCCTGGACAGGACCAAGAGACCCAGTACTTC. The chain is built from TRBV5-1 and TRBJ2-5; 7 bases match TRBD1. CDR3 size: 14 residues. Germline values: CDR1 SGHRS, CDR2 YFSETQ. V lost 4 bases to trimming and J lost 0 bases; unmatched junction nucleotides: 3.

This clonotype was found many times. The chain is built from TRBV20-1 and TRBJ1-3, with a tentative D call TRBD1 (6 bases). Germline values: CDR1 DFQATT, CDR2 SNEGSKA (reference sequence). The CDR3 has 16 amino acids. CDR3 loop: CSVTDRLGFSGNTIYF. In DNA form, the CDR3 reads TGCAGCGTAACTGACAGGCTAGGTTTTTCCGGAAACACCATATATTTT.

This clonotype was observed many times. The chain is built from TRBV20-1 and TRBJ2-1; the match to TRBD2 covers 8 bases. With 5 bases clipped from V and 10 bases from J, the junction kept 10 bases outside the gene matches. CDR1 is DFQATT, CDR2 SNEGSKA, per germline (reference sequence). This CDR3 is 13 amino acids long. CDR3 sequence: CSAAEGLGGEQFF. CDR3 in DNA: TGCAGTGCTGCCGAGGGACTAGGAGGCGAGCAGTTCTTC.

This clonotype has at least ten counts. The rearrangement joins TRBV15 to TRBJ2-1; 8 positions agree with TRBD2. V dropped 1 base and J dropped 10; count of bases not matched to a gene: 12. Germline V gene data show CDR1 as LNHNV and CDR2 as YYDKDF (reference sequence). This CDR3 region has 16 residues. CDR3 coding DNA: TGTGCCACCAGCAGAGGCGGGCGCGGGGGGTCGGAGGAGCAGTTCTTC. Its translation is CATSRGGRGGSEEQFF.

At least ten counts were recorded for this clonotype. The rearrangement joins TRBV5-6 to TRBJ2-3; D perhaps matches TRBD1 (5 bases). The V and J ends lost 1 base and 7 bases respectively, with 13 bases between them. The germline CDR1 and CDR2 sequences are SGHDT and YYEEEE. The CDR3 has 14 amino acids. CDR3 sequence (DNA): TGTGCCAGCAGCTTGTTTGTTGACAGCCATACGCAGTATTTT. This codes for CASSLFVDSHTQYF.

This clonotype was detected many times. The rearrangement links TRBV5-1 to TRBJ2-1, with 8 nucleotides matching TRBD1. Germline lookup yields CDR1 SGHRS and CDR2 YFSETQ. V lost 4 bases, J lost 4 bases, and 7 bases stayed unmatched. The CDR3 has 15 residues. DNA of the CDR3: TGCGCCAGCAGCGCCGGACAGGGAGGTTACAATGAGCAGTTCTTC. Translation: CASSAGQGGYNEQFF.

The chain joins TRBV5-1 to TRBJ1-2; D is perhaps TRBD1 (6 bases). Looked up from germline, CDR1 is SGHRS and CDR2 is YFSETQ. Trimming removed 4 bases at V and 7 bases at J, with 14 bases between. The CDR3 totals 13 residues. This chain's CDR3 is CASSGGAGGGYTF. DNA of the CDR3: TGCGCCAGCAGCGGGGGCGCAGGAGGTGGCTACACCTTC.

This clonotype has more than one count but fewer than ten. The junction departs from germline at one end; a sequencing error may be responsible. The CDR3 spells CASNDNTAEAFF. For the CDR3, the DNA is TGTGCCAGCAACGATAACACGGCTGAAGCATTCTTT. V and J are TRBV4-2 and TRBJ1-1; D not resolved. The CDR3 contains 12 residues. In germline, CDR1 is LGHNA, CDR2 YNFKEQ.

With regard to this clonotype: A much larger clone is a single base away; this may be a read error. The CDR3 region is CASSERTTGELFF. The CDR3 nucleotides are TGCGCCAGCAGCGAGCGGACGACCGGGGAGCTGTTTTTT. The V gene is TRBV5-1, the J gene TRBJ2-2; a possible D gene is TRBD2 (5 bases). Germline CDR1 reads SGHRS; CDR2 reads YFSETQ. This CDR3 is 13 amino acids long. V was pared by 4 bases and J by 5 bases, with 9 bases between.

Ten or more counts support this clonotype. The rearrangement uses TRBV20-1 and TRBJ1-1; D gene unclear. Looked up from germline, CDR1 is DFQATT and CDR2 is SNEGSKA (reference sequence). The CDR3 sequence is 12 residues long. CDR3 protein: CRAGLVTAEAFF. CDR3 DNA: TGCAGAGCGGGCCTCGTAACCGCTGAAGCTTTCTTT.

This clonotype was recorded many times. V is TRBV20-1 and J is TRBJ2-7, with D tentatively TRBD1 (5 bases). The CDR3 is 12 amino acids. The V gene's germline CDR1 is DFQATT and CDR2 SNEGSKA (reference sequence). V lost 5 bases to trimming and J lost 2 bases, with 10 bases between them. Here the CDR3 DNA reads TGCAGTGCTCGGACACCGACCTACGAGCAGTACTTC. Translation: CSARTPTYEQYF.

The V and J genes are TRBV9 and TRBJ1-1, with D unclear. The CDR3 is made up of 15 amino acids. Per germline, CDR1 SGDLS and CDR2 YYNGEE. Trimming cost V 0 bases and J 0 bases, with 9 bases left between them. CDR3 sequence: CASSVDPGMNTEAFF. CDR3 sequence (DNA): TGTGCCAGCAGCGTAGATCCGGGCATGAACACTGAAGCTTTCTTT. Looking up the rest from reference TRBV9 and TRBJ1-1 gives the full variable domain: DSGVTQTPKHLITATGQRVTLRCSPRSGDLSVYWYQQSLDQGLQFLIQYYNGEERAKGNILERFSAQQFPDLHSELNLSSLELGDSALYFCASSVDPGMNTEAFFGQGTRLTVV.

This clonotype has ten or more counts. The chain carries TRBV20-1 and TRBJ2-3, with D unclear. This CDR3 region has 13 residues. V was cut by 6 bases and J by 5 bases, with 15 bases left in between. Germline V gene data show CDR1 as DFQATT and CDR2 as SNEGSKA (reference sequence). The CDR3 is CSASRPAVDTQYF. The CDR3 DNA reads TGCAGTGCCTCCCGGCCAGCCGTAGATACGCAGTATTTT.

This clonotype was found many times. The chain uses TRBV7-3 and TRBJ2-7; perhaps TRBD1 as D (5 bases). V lost 2 bases and J 7 bases, leaving 15 bases between the germline ends. Germline values: CDR1 SGHTA, CDR2 FQGTGA. This CDR3 comprises 14 residues. CDR3 nucleotides: TGTGCCAGCAGCTTACTGGGGCTCCCTGGGGAGCAGTACTTC. This translates into CASSLLGLPGEQYF.